This T cell receptor (beta chain) originates from a study of blood T cells in healthy people across ages. Each donor was a healthy Caucasian individual from Russia, aged 6 to 90. In each sample, at least 7 million PBMCs were isolated. Primers used in a second PCR of roughly 7 to 12 cycles were a sample-barcoded 5' primer and a J-beta primer mix. Each cDNA molecule received a tag from a template-switch adaptor that had 12 random nucleotides. TCRdb reprocessed the 5' RACE reads with MiXCR, giving one entry per CDR3 protein. The data contain 2 million or so distinct CDR3 sequences, about 50% of them seen just once; the ten biggest clones take up over 2%. Deletions cut 1 base from V and 0 bases from J, with 12 bases between. The CDR3 has 16 residues. Germline V gives CDR1 MGHDK, CDR2 SYGVNS.

This clonotype was obtained from a middle-aged woman in good health. The chain combines TRBV25-1 with TRBJ1-2; D is perhaps TRBD1 (6 bases). The sequencing sample was made of blood. CDR3 protein: CASSEWRDTTNYGYTF. The CDR3 DNA sequence: TGTGCCAGCAGTGAATGGCGGGACACAACTAACTATGGCTACACCTTC.